This is a list of T cell receptor beta chains from one sample in a study of cytomegalovirus exposure and HLA in healthy donors. The protocol was immunoSEQ multiplex PCR, while the TCRdb copy is restricted to in-frame clones and leaves out a portion. The profile shows 300,000 to 400,000 clones, 88% of them singletons. Sequencing input: PBMCs. The receptors originated from a young man in good health and CMV-seronegative. Each CDR3 is given with its conserved first and last residue. Each record gives: J gene, V gene, clone size, D gene, CDR3 DNA, CDR3 protein. The D gene is left open where the match is weak. Clone size appears in some rows only: once, few, many, or a class for an expanded clone.

TRBJ2-1 | TRBV5-6 | - | TRBD2 | TGTGCCAGCAGCTTCCCAACCGGGACTAGATTCCCTGAGCAGTTCTTC | CASSFPTGTRFPEQFF
TRBJ2-5 | TRBV27 | - | - | TGTGCCAGCAGTTCCCAAACAAATTCAGGGTTAGAGACCCAGTACTTC | CASSSQTNSGLETQYF
TRBJ1-6 | TRBV6-1 | - | TRBD1 | TGTGCCAGCAGGGGAGACAGGGTGAATTCACCCCTCCACTTT | CASRGDRVNSPLHF
TRBJ2-6 | TRBV10-1 | - | TRBD1 | TGCGCCAGCAGCCCCGGACAGGGGGCTGCTGGGGCCAACGTCCTGACTTTC | CASSPGQGAAGANVLTF
TRBJ1-2 | TRBV11-2 | few | - | TGTGCCAGCAGCTTACAGACAAACTATGGCTACACCTTC | CASSLQTNYGYTF
TRBJ1-1 | TRBV9 | - | TRBD1 | TGTGCCAGCAGCCCGCGGACAGGGATGGAGACTGAAGCTTTCTTT | CASSPRTGMETEAFF
TRBJ1-1 | TRBV27 | - | - | TGTGCCAGCAGTTCGGGGAACACTGAAGCTTTCTTT | CASSSGNTEAFF
TRBJ2-1 | TRBV4-1 | - | - | TGCGCCAGCAGCCCAACAGAGACGGACAAGAATGAGCAGTTCTTC | CASSPTETDKNEQFF
TRBJ2-7 | TRBV14 | - | TRBD1 | TGTGCCAGCAGCAAAATTAACCGGGACAGGACTTACTTC | CASSKINRDRTYF
TRBJ1-5 | TRBV27 | - | - | TGTGCCAGCAGTTTAACTGTTAATCAGCCCCAGCATTTT | CASSLTVNQPQHF
TRBJ1-2 | TRBV19 | - | TRBD1 | TGTGCCAGTACTCCACAGGGGAAATATGGCTACACCTTC | CASTPQGKYGYTF
TRBJ2-1 | TRBV25-1 | once | - | TGTGCCAGCAGTGATTCGTTTCCCCAACTCGACAGGTACAATGAGCAGTTCTTC | CASSDSFPQLDRYNEQFF
TRBJ1-2 | TRBV7-9 | few | TRBD1 | TGTGCCAGCAGTCCACCGGGACAGGGAATGGGCGGCTACACCTTC | CASSPPGQGMGGYTF
TRBJ1-2 | TRBV27 | once | - | TGTGCCAGCAGCCGAGAAGGATTTCAGGGGCCGAACTATGGCTACACCTTC | CASSREGFQGPNYGYTF
TRBJ2-7 | TRBV5-1 | - | TRBD2 | TGCGCCAGCAGCTTGGAAATCGGACTAGCGGGGATCGAGCAGTACTTC | CASSLEIGLAGIEQYF
TRBJ2-7 | TRBV10-3 | - | TRBD1 | TGTGCCATCAGCGACAGGGACGAGCAGTACTTC | CAISDRDEQYF
TRBJ2-6 | TRBV30 | few | - | TGTGCCTGGAGTGTACGTCTAGGTGGGGCCAACGTCCTGACTTTC | CAWSVRLGGANVLTF
TRBJ1-5 | TRBV2 | few | - | TGTGCCAGCAGTCGCCAAAACCCCCAGGGCAATCAGCCCCAGCATTTT | CASSRQNPQGNQPQHF
TRBJ2-2 | TRBV6-4 | - | - | TGTGCCAGCAGTGACTCGGAGACCGGGGAGCTGTTTTTT | CASSDSETGELFF
TRBJ2-1 | TRBV7-9 | once | - | TGTGCCAGCAGCCTGGGGGGGGGCCCCCCCTACAATGAGCAGTTCTTC | CASSLGGGPPYNEQFF
TRBJ2-1 | TRBV5-1 | - | - | TGCGCCAGCGGGCAAGGGGGATACAATGAGCAGTTCTTC | CASGQGGYNEQFF
TRBJ1-3 | TRBV5-1 | once | TRBD1 | TGCGCCAGCAGCTTGGCGTGGGAGCGTCCTAGACAGGGATCCCCTGGAAACACCATATATTTT | CASSLAWERPRQGSPGNTIYF
TRBJ2-7 | TRBV2 | once | TRBD2 | TGTGCCAGCAGATCGCGGGGGGCTTTCGAGCAGTACTTC | CASRSRGAFEQYF